This entry lists 32 T cell receptor beta chains sequenced from one sample in a study of prognosis after radiotherapy for stage I lung cancer. Using two-round multiplex PCR, the authors amplified TCR beta CDR3 from genomic DNA. Primers targeting each individual TRBV and TRBJ gene were applied in first-round PCR. TCRdb ran MiXCR on the multiplex PCR reads and lists one entry per CDR3 protein. This table holds roughly 13,000 distinct CDR3 sequences, 45% to 55% found once. The sample in question was PBMCs, obtained before or after stereotactic body radiation therapy (not recorded which). The source is a donor at least 50 years old with non-small cell lung cancer.

This sequence joins TRBV3-1 and TRBJ2-2, with D unresolved. Per the germline V gene, CDR1 is LGHDT and CDR2 is YNNKEL (reference sequence). Trimming took 4 bases from V and 7 from J, leaving 10 bases between them. This CDR3 region has 13 residues. The CDR3 nucleotides are TGTGCCAGCAGCCCCTCCAATGGCGGGGAGCTGTTTTTT. This encodes CASSPSNGGELFF. Full variable domain (remainder filled in from reference TRBV3-1 and TRBJ2-2): DTAVSQTPKYLVTQMGNDKSIKCEQNLGHDTMYWYKQDSKKFLKIMFSYNNKELIINETVPNRFSPKSPDKAHLNLHINSLELGDSAVYFCASSPSNGGELFFGEGSRLTVL.

This clonotype counts as medium-sized. V and J are TRBV28 and TRBJ1-3; D gene ambiguous. V was trimmed by 7 bases and J by 0 bases, leaving 7 bases between them. Germline V gene lookup returns CDR1 MDHEN and CDR2 SYDVKM. The CDR3 totals 13 residues. CDR3 sequence (DNA): TGTGCCAGCACCGGGCCCTCTGGAAACACCATATATTTT. This translates into CASTGPSGNTIYF.

This clonotype was observed a few times. A clone one base away is much larger, so this may be a read error. The V call is TRBV5-4, the J call TRBJ2-7, with 7 bases that match TRBD2. This CDR3 has 14 residues. In germline, CDR1 is SGHNT, CDR2 YYREEE (reference sequence). The CDR3 sequence: CAISLPGGNYEQYF. The CDR3 DNA reads TGTGCCATCAGCTTGCCGGGGGGAAACTACGAGCAGTACTTC.

J is TRBJ2-7 and V is TRBV11-2; TRBD1 aligns across 8 bases. This CDR3 spans 15 amino acids. V gave up 7 bases and J gave up 3 bases; unmatched junction bases: 11. The germline CDR1 and CDR2 sequences are SGHAT and FQNNGV. CDR3 nucleotide sequence: TGTGCCAGCATCCGTAGGGGACAGGTCCTCTACGAGCAGTACTTC. Translation gives CASIRRGQVLYEQYF.

This clonotype was detected many times. The chain carries TRBV14 and TRBJ2-2; TRBD2 is a possible D gene (5 bases). This CDR3 is 15 amino acids long. Trimming pared 2 bases from V and 4 bases from J, leaving 11 bases between. Per the germline V gene, CDR1 is SGHDN and CDR2 is FVKESK. The CDR3 is CASSQPGTPTGELFF. The CDR3 DNA reads as TGTGCCAGCAGCCAACCGGGAACTCCCACCGGGGAGCTGTTTTTT.

The rearrangement links TRBV20-1 to TRBJ2-3; the D is unclear. V lost 1 base and J lost 0, with 2 bases in between. This CDR3 is built from 12 residues. CDR1 DFQATT and CDR2 SNEGSKA come from the germline V gene (reference sequence). This chain's CDR3 is CSARASTDTQYF. CDR3 in DNA: TGCAGTGCTAGAGCTAGCACAGATACGCAGTATTTT.

The J gene is TRBJ2-5, the V gene TRBV24-1, with D unresolved. In germline, CDR1 is KGHDR, CDR2 SFDVKD. V was shortened by 4 bases and J by 5 bases, with 16 bases between the two germline ends. The CDR3 loop spans 15 amino acids. CDR3 DNA: TGTGCCACCAGTGACCCGAGAAGGGCCGGGGAGACCCAGTACTTC. This encodes CATSDPRRAGETQYF.

This clonotype has at least ten counts. For the CDR3, the DNA is TGCGCCAGCAGCCAAGAAGGGCACGGGAATCAGCCCCAGCATTTT. Its translation is CASSQEGHGNQPQHF. The V gene is TRBV4-1, the J gene TRBJ1-5; D not certain. The ends were cut back, 0 bases at V and 4 bases at J, with 10 bases in the middle. The CDR3 consists of 15 residues. Germline assignment: CDR1 MGHRA and CDR2 YSYEKL.

V gene TRBV20-1 combines with J gene TRBJ2-7, with 9 bases identical to TRBD2. Trimming at V came to 0 bases and at J to 3 bases, leaving 6 bases not matched to a gene. Germline lookup yields CDR1 DFQATT and CDR2 SNEGSKA (reference sequence). The CDR3 covers 15 residues. The CDR3: CSARDPAGGDYEQYF. CDR3 nucleotide sequence: TGCAGTGCTAGAGATCCGGCGGGAGGGGACTACGAGCAGTACTTC.

This clonotype was seen many times. This chain links TRBV20-1 with TRBJ2-7; the D call may be TRBD1 or TRBD2 (5 bases each). This CDR3 region has 13 residues. V was shortened by 5 bases and J by 2 bases, with 13 bases between the two germline ends. CDR1 is DFQATT, CDR2 SNEGSKA, per germline (reference sequence). Here the CDR3 reads CSAEGTGTYEQYF. CDR3 sequence (DNA): TGCAGTGCTGAGGGGACGGGAACCTACGAGCAGTACTTC.

The gene calls are TRBV5-1 and TRBJ2-1, with 11 bases aligning to TRBD2. The CDR3 has 16 residues. Germline lookup yields CDR1 SGHRS and CDR2 YFSETQ. Germline trimming cut 4 bases from V and 2 bases from J; bases unmatched to any gene: 5. The CDR3 region is CASSPQLAGAYNEQFF. CDR3 DNA: TGCGCCAGCAGCCCCCAACTAGCGGGGGCCTACAATGAGCAGTTCTTC. The full variable domain, completed using reference TRBV5-1 and TRBJ2-1, is KAGVTQTPRYLIKTRGQQVTLSCSPISGHRSVSWYQQTPGQGLQFLFEYFSETQRNKGNFPGRFSGRQFSNSRSEMNVSTLELGDSALYLCASSPQLAGAYNEQFFGPGTRLTVL.

The chain joins TRBV12-3 or TRBV12-4 to TRBJ1-5, with unresolved D. The ends were cut back, 2 bases at V and 6 bases at J, with 14 bases in the middle. The CDR3 has 15 amino acids. CDR3 amino acids: CASSLSGRIGQPQHF. In DNA, the CDR3 is TGTGCCAGCAGTTTATCGGGAAGGATTGGTCAGCCCCAGCATTTT.

Notes on this clonotype: A much larger clone is a single base away; this may be a read error. The chain joins TRBV4-2 to TRBJ2-3, with 10 positions matching TRBD2. The ends lost 0 bases at V and 3 bases at J; junction bases unmatched: 15. The CDR3 loop spans 20 amino acids. Germline-derived CDR1 and CDR2 are LGHNA and YNFKEQ. The CDR3 reads CASSQDSPSGRVGGTDTQYF. CDR3 DNA sequence: TGTGCCAGCAGCCAAGACTCACCGAGCGGGAGGGTAGGTGGTACAGATACGCAGTATTTT.

This clonotype was seen at least ten times. The chain combines TRBV5-1 with TRBJ2-6; TRBD1 might be the D (6 bases). Trimming pared 3 bases from V and 2 bases from J, leaving 15 bases between. The CDR3 extends over 17 amino acids. CDR1 and CDR2 (germline): SGHRS, YFSETQ. The CDR3 nucleotides read TGCGCCAGCAGCTCCAGGGACAATCGAGCTGGGGCCAACGTCCTGACTTTC. Its translation: CASSSRDNRAGANVLTF.

This clonotype was counted many times. The chain uses TRBV24-1 and TRBJ1-5; 7 bases fit TRBD1. J lost 3 bases, V lost 4 bases, and 5 bases had no gene match. The CDR3 contains 15 residues. The germline gives CDR1 KGHDR, CDR2 SFDVKD. CDR3 sequence reads: CATSDSTGNNQPQHF. CDR3 nucleotides: TGTGCCACCAGTGACTCGACAGGGAACAATCAGCCCCAGCATTTT.

This clonotype qualifies as medium-sized. The junction differs from germline at one of its ends, possibly a read error. The chain combines TRBV6-1 with TRBJ1-5; D gene unclear. This CDR3 has 13 amino acids. CDR1 and CDR2 from the germline V gene are MNHNS and SASEGT. The CDR3 loop reads CASSQARGQPQHF. DNA of the CDR3: TGTGCCAGCAGTCAAGCGCGAGGTCAGCCCCAGCATTTT.

On this clonotype: One end of the junction is discordant with germline, which a read error may explain. The gene calls are TRBV6-1 and TRBJ1-5; TRBD1 might be the D (6 bases). There are 14 residues in the CDR3. Looked up from germline, CDR1 is MNHNS and CDR2 is SASEGT. The CDR3 here is CAGSPRGSEQTQHF. The CDR3, as DNA: TGTGCCGGCAGTCCCAGGGGTTCGGAGCAGACCCAGCATTTT.

Points on this clonotype: One base separates it from a far larger clone, so it is likely a read error. The V and J genes are TRBV27 and TRBJ1-2; D gene uncertain. Germline CDR1 reads MNHEY; CDR2 reads SMNVEV (reference sequence). The CDR3 has 13 amino acids. Trimming took 3 bases from V and 8 from J, leaving 13 bases between them. The CDR3 sequence: CASSFSITIGYTF. In DNA form, the CDR3 reads TGTGCCAGCAGTTTTTCCATAACCATCGGCTACACCTTC.

This clonotype was seen ten or more times. The chain links TRBV6-1 to TRBJ1-5; D is ambiguous. Trimming removed 6 bases at V and 1 base at J, with 19 bases between. This CDR3 has 17 amino acids. Germline loops: CDR1 MNHNS, CDR2 SASEGT. CDR3 region: CASSAKLGFESNQPQHF. The CDR3 bases are TGTGCCAGCAGCGCCAAATTGGGGTTTGAAAGCAATCAGCCCCAGCATTTT.

Details on this clonotype: Germline and junction disagree at one end, which may indicate a read error. This chain joins TRBV12-3 or TRBV12-4 and TRBJ1-2; D call uncertain. This CDR3 has 13 amino acids. Here the CDR3 DNA reads TGTGCCATCAGTAGAACAGTGGATGAGGGCTACACCTTC. It specifies CAISRTVDEGYTF.

This clonotype is a singleton in its sample. The chain links TRBV7-2 to TRBJ2-7; D is possibly TRBD1 (5 bases). The CDR3 consists of 18 residues. Germline CDR1 is SGHTA and CDR2 is FQGNSA. Trimming took off 5 bases at V and 2 bases at J, with 25 bases between the two ends. The CDR3 is CASSTEVDVSQGAYEQYF. CDR3 nucleotide sequence: TGTGCCAGCAGCACCGAAGTCGATGTTTCCCAGGGCGCCTACGAGCAGTACTTC.

This clonotype was recorded many times. V usage is TRBV18 and J usage is TRBJ1-4; possibly TRBD1 for D (5 bases). Trimming removed 3 bases from V and 5 bases from J, with 13 bases in between. Germline V CDR1 and CDR2: KGHSH, LQKENI. This CDR3 has 15 residues. The chain's CDR3 is CASSPTAGPNEKLFF. The CDR3 DNA follows: TGTGCCAGCTCACCTACGGCAGGGCCGAATGAAAAACTGTTTTTT.

Comments on this clonotype: Only one base separates this from a far larger clonotype, so it likely reflects a read error. This chain links TRBV6-4 with TRBJ2-6; the D is unclear. The CDR3 totals 17 residues. Germline lookup yields CDR1 MRHNA and CDR2 SNTAGT. The CDR3 region has the DNA TGTGCCAGCAGTGAAGTCCGCAGGACCTCTGTGGCCAACGTCCTGACTTTC. This gives the protein CASSEVRRTSVANVLTF.

The chain is built from TRBV5-1 and TRBJ2-7, with unresolved D. Germline CDR1 and CDR2: SGHRS and YFSETQ. The CDR3 is made up of 17 amino acids. With 3 bases removed from V and 7 bases from J, the gap between germline ends came to 26 bases. The chain's CDR3 is CASSSSLKTWPLTEQYF. The CDR3 coding sequence is TGCGCCAGCAGCTCAAGCCTAAAGACATGGCCCCTTACGGAGCAGTACTTC.

In this sample, this clonotype is medium-sized (0.01 to 0.1%). The chain employs TRBV28 and TRBJ2-1, with D perhaps given as TRBD1 or TRBD2 (5 bases each). CDR1 and CDR2 from the germline V gene are MDHEN and SYDVKM. The length of the CDR3 is 11 residues. Trimming left V 6 bases short and J 15 bases short, with 15 bases between. The CDR3 loop is CASSAGTRAFF. CDR3 coding DNA: TGTGCCAGCAGCGCCGGGACCCGCGCGTTCTTC.

Turning to this clonotype: Just one base apart from a much larger clone, this may be a read error. V gene TRBV4-2 combines with J gene TRBJ2-1; possible D gene TRBD1, 5 bases. The V end lost 1 base, the J end lost 4 bases, and 11 bases lay between the germline ends. This CDR3 has 15 residues. Germline lookup yields CDR1 LGHNA and CDR2 YNFKEQ. The DNA of the CDR3 is TGTGCCAGCAGCCAAGTAGGGGCGCTGTACAATGAGCAGTTCTTC. Protein product: CASSQVGALYNEQFF.

In its sample, this clonotype was seen many times. This may arise from a read error, as a much more abundant clone is one base away. The chain recombines TRBV15 with TRBJ2-6; D is possibly TRBD1 (6 bases). CDR1 is LNHNV and CDR2 is YYDKDF in the germline V gene (reference sequence). The CDR3 is 17 amino acids. The V end lost 1 base, the J end lost 0 bases, and 10 bases lay between the germline ends. The CDR3 DNA is TGTGCCACCAGCAGAGCCCCACAGGGCTCTGGGGCCAACGTCCTGACTTTC. It encodes CATSRAPQGSGANVLTF.

This clonotype has a count of ten or more. The V gene is TRBV6-1, the J gene TRBJ1-1; D remains ambiguous. Germline V gives CDR1 MNHNS, CDR2 SASEGT. Trimming took off 4 bases at V and 6 bases at J, with 9 bases between the two ends. CDR3 length: 12 amino acids. The CDR3 DNA follows: TGTGCCAGCAGTGCGATGGGCGCTGAAGCTTTCTTT. Amino acid sequence: CASSAMGAEAFF.

This rearrangement joins TRBV6-4 to TRBJ2-2; D uncertain. The V gene's germline CDR1 is MRHNA and CDR2 SNTAGT. CDR3 length: 14 amino acids. Trimming took off 5 bases at V and 3 bases at J, with 10 bases between the two ends. The CDR3 bases are TGTGCCAGCAGTAATCACAAAGACACCGGGGAGCTGTTTTTT. Translated, it gives CASSNHKDTGELFF.

This clonotype was counted a single time. The V gene is TRBV2, the J gene TRBJ2-2, with 16 positions matching TRBD2. J lost 6 bases, V lost 6 bases, and 10 bases had no gene match. This CDR3 has 18 residues. The germline CDR1 and CDR2 sequences are SNHLY and FYNNEI. The CDR3 bases are TGTGCCAGCAGCAAAACCACCGGGACTAGCGGGAGGGCCGGGGAGCTGTTTTTT. It yields the protein CASSKTTGTSGRAGELFF.

Here the CDR3 reads CASSATPGAEQYF. CDR3 bases: TGTGCCAGCAGCGCAACCCCGGGAGCTGAGCAGTACTTC. The chain has TRBV9 and TRBJ2-7; weak D call: TRBD2 (6 bases). CDR3 length: 13 residues. Germline assignment: CDR1 SGDLS and CDR2 YYNGEE. Between the trimmed V and J ends, which lost 3 bases and 7 bases, there was a span of 14 bases.

Only a few counts were recorded for this clonotype. A read error likely explains this, since a far larger clone differs by one base. CDR3 DNA sequence: TGTGCCAGCAGTTACGGGTCGGGAGTGCCCCGCGAGCAGTACTTC. This gives the protein CASSYGSGVPREQYF. The V and J genes are TRBV6-4 and TRBJ2-7, with D tentatively TRBD2 (6 bases). Germline V gene sequence: CDR1 MRHNA, CDR2 SNTAGT. The CDR3 has 15 amino acids. V gave up 5 bases and J gave up 6 bases, with 20 bases separating them.